This T cell receptor beta chain stems from a study of cytomegalovirus exposure and HLA in healthy donors. Primers included in the PCR were 60 Vbeta and 13 Jbeta primers. TCRdb keeps only in-frame clones here, not all; method: immunoSEQ multiplex PCR. The sample includes about 93,000 clones, under 85% of them seen just once. Germline CDR1 is SEHNR and CDR2 is FQNEAQ (reference sequence). The length of the CDR3 is 15 residues. V lost 5 bases and J lost 5, with 19 bases in between. The gene calls are TRBV7-9 and TRBJ2-7; D possibly corresponds to TRBD1 (6 bases). The sequence came from a woman aged 40 to 50 in good health and CMV-seronegative. The sample consisted of PBMCs. The CDR3 coding sequence is TGTGCCAGCAGCCCTACTGACAGGCCTTGGGACGAGCAGTACTTC. Translation gives CASSPTDRPWDEQYF. Looking up the rest from reference TRBV7-9 and TRBJ2-7 gives the full variable domain: DTGVSQNPRHKITKRGQNVTFRCDPISEHNRLYWYRQTLGQGPEFLTYFQNEAQLEKSRLLSDRFSAERPKGSFSTLEIQRTEQGDSAMYLCASSPTDRPWDEQYFGPGTRLTVT.